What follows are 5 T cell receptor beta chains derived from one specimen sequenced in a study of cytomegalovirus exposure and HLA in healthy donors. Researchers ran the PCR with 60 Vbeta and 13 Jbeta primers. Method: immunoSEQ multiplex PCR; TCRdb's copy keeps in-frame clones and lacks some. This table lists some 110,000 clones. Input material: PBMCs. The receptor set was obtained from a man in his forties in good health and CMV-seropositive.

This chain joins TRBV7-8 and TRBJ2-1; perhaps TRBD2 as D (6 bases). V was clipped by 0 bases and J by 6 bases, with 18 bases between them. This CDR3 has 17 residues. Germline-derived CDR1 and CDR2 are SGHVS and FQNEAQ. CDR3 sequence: CASSLAGFGSLVNEQFF. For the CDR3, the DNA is TGTGCCAGCAGCTTAGCCGGATTCGGGAGCTTGGTCAATGAGCAGTTCTTC.

DNA for the CDR3: TGTGCCTGTTCTTTACGTCCCGGAGGAGGACTTGGCTACACCTTC. Amino acids: CACSLRPGGGLGYTF. The genes are TRBV30 and TRBJ1-2; no reliable D call. CDR1 and CDR2 from the germline V gene are GTSNPN and SVGIG (reference sequence). The CDR3 runs to 15 residues. Trimming left V 6 bases short and J 7 bases short, with 24 bases between.

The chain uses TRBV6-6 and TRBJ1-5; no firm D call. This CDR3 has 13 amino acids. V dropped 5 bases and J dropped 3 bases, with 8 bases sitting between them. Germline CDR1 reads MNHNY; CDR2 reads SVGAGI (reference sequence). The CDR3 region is CASSVQANQPQHF. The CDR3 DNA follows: TGTGCCAGCAGTGTTCAGGCCAATCAGCCCCAGCATTTT.

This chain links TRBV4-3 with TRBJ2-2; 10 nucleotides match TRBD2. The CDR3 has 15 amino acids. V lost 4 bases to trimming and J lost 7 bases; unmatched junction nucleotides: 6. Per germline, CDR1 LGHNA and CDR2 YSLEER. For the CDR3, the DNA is TGCGCCAGCAGCCCTAGCGGGAGTTGGAGCGGGGAGCTGTTTTTT. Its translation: CASSPSGSWSGELFF.

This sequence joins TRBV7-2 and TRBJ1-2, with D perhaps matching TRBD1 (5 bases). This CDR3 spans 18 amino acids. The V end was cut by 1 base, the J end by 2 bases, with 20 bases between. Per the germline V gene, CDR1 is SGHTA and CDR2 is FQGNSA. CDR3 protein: CASSLEGLTTVGNYGYTF. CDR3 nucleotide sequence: TGTGCCAGCAGCTTAGAGGGTCTCACGACAGTTGGGAACTATGGCTACACCTTC.